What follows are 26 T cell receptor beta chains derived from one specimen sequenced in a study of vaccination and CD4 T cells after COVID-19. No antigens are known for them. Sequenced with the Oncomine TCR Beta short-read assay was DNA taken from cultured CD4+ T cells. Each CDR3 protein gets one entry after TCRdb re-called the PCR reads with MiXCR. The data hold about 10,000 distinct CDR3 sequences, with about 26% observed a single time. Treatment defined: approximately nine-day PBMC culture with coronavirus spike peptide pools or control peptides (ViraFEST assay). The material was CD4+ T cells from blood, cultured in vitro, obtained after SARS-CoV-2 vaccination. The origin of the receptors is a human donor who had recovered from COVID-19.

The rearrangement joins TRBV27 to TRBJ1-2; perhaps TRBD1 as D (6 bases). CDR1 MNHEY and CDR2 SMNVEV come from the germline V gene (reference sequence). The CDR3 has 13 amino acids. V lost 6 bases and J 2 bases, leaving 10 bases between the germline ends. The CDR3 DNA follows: TGTGCCAGCAGCCCAGGGGTCAACTATGGCTACACCTTC. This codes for CASSPGVNYGYTF.

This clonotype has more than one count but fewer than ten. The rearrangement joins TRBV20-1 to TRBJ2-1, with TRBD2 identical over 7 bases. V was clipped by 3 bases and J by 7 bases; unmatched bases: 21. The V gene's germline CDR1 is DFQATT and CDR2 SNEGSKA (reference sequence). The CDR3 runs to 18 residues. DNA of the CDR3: TGCAGTGCTAGGCTACCCACGTCGGCGGGAGTGGGAAAGAATGAGCAGTTCTTC. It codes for CSARLPTSAGVGKNEQFF.

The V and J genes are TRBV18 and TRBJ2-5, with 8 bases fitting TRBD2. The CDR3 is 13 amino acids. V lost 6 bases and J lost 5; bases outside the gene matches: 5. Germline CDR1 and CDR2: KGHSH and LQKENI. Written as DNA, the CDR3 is TGTGCCAGCTCGGTGGGACTAGGCGAGACCCAGTACTTC. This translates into CASSVGLGETQYF.

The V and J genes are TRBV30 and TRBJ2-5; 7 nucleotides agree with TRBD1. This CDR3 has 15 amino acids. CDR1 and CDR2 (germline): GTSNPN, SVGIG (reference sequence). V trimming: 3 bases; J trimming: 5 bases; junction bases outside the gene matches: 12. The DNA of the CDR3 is TGTGCCTGGAGCCCAACAGGGGTCCTTGGGGAGACCCAGTACTTC. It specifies CAWSPTGVLGETQYF.

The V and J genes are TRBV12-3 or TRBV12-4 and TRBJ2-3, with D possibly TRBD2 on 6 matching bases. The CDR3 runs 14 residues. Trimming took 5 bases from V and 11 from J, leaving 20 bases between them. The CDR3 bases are TGTGCCAGCAGTCGACTAGTTGGGGCGTATGAGCAGTATTTT. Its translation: CASSRLVGAYEQYF.

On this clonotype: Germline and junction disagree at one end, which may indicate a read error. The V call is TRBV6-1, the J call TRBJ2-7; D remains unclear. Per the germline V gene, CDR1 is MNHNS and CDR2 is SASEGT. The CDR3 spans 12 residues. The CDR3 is CASSESAYEQHF. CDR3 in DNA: TGTGCCAGCAGTGAATCAGCTTACGAGCAGCACTTC.

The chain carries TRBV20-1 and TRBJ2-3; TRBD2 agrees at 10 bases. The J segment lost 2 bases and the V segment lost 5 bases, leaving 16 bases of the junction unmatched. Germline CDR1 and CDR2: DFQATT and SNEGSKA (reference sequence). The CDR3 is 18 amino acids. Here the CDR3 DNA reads TGCAGTGCTCCCCTTTCCGGACTAGCGGATCTTCACACAGATACGCAGTATTTT. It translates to CSAPLSGLADLHTDTQYF.

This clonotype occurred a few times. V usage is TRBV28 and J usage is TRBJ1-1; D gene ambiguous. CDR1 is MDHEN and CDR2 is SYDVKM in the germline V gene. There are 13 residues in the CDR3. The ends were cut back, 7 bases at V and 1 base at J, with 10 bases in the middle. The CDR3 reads CASTSHANTEAFF. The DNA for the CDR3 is TGTGCCAGCACCTCCCATGCGAACACTGAAGCTTTCTTT.

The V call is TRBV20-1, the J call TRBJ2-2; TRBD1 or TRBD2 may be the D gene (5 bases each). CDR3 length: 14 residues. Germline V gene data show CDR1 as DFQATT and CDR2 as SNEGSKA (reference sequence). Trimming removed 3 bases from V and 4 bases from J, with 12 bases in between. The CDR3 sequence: CSASWGYRTGELFF. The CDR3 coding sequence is TGCAGTGCTAGTTGGGGGTATCGCACCGGGGAGCTGTTTTTT.

The CDR3 here is CASSEWGLGESETQYF. CDR3 DNA: TGTGCCAGCAGTGAATGGGGTTTGGGGGAATCGGAGACCCAGTACTTC. The chain joins TRBV25-1 to TRBJ2-5; D tentatively fits TRBD1 or TRBD2 (5 bases each). V lost 1 base, J lost 5 bases, and 17 bases lay in between. The CDR3 has 16 residues. Germline-derived CDR1 and CDR2 are MGHDK and SYGVNS.

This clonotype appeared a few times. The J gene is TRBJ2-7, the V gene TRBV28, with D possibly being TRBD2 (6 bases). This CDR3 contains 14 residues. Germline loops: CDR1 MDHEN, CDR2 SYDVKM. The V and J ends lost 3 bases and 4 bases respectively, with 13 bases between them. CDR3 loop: CASSLAGPRYEQYF. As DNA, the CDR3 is TGTGCCAGCAGTTTGGCGGGACCCCGATACGAGCAGTACTTC.

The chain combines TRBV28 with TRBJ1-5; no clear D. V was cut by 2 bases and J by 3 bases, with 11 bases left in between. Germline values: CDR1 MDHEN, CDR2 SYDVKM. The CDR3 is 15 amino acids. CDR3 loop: CASSLKGSYNQPQHF. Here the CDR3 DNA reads TGTGCCAGCAGTTTAAAAGGCAGTTACAATCAGCCCCAGCATTTT.

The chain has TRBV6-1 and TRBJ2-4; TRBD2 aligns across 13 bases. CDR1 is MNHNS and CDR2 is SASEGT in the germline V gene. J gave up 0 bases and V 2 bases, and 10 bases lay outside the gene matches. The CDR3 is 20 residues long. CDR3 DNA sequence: TGTGCCAGCAGTGAAAGAACGGGGACTAGCGGGGTTCTAGCCAAAAACATTCAGTACTTC. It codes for CASSERTGTSGVLAKNIQYF.

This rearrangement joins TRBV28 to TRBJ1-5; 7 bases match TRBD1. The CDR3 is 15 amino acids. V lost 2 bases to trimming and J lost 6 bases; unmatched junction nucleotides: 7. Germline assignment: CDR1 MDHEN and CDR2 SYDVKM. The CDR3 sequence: CASSLPRQGPQPQHF. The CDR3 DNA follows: TGTGCCAGCAGTTTACCGAGACAGGGCCCTCAGCCCCAGCATTTT.

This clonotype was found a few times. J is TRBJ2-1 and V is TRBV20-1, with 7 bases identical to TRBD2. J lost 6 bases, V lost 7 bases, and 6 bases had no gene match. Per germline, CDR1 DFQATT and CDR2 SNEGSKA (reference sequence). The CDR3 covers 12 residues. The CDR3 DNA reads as TGCAGTGGGGCAGGGACTACCAATGAGCAGTTCTTC. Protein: CSGAGTTNEQFF.

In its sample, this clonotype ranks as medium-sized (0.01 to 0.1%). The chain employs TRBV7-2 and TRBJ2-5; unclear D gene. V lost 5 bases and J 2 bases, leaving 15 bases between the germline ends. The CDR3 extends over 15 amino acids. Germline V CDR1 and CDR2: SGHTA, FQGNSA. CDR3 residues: CASSLQRIVQETQYF. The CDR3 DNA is TGTGCCAGCAGCCTTCAGAGGATAGTGCAAGAGACCCAGTACTTC. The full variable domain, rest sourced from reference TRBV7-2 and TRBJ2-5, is GAGVSQSPSNKVTEKGKDVELRCDPISGHTALYWYRQSLGQGLEFLIYFQGNSAPDKSGLPSDRFSAERTGGSVSTLTIQRTQQEDSAVYLCASSLQRIVQETQYFGPGTRLLVL.

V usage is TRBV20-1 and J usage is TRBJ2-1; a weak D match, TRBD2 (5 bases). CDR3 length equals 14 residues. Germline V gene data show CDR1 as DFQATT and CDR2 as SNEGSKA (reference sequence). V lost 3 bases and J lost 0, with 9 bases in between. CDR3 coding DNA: TGCAGTGCTAGTAGGGAGAGCTCCTACAATGAGCAGTTCTTC. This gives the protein CSASRESSYNEQFF.

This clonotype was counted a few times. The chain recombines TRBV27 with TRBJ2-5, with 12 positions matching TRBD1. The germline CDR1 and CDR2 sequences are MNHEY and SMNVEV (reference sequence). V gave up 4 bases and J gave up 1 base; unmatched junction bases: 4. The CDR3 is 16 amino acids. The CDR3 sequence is CASSSGTGGFQETQYF. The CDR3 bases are TGTGCCAGCAGTTCCGGGACAGGGGGCTTCCAAGAGACCCAGTACTTC.

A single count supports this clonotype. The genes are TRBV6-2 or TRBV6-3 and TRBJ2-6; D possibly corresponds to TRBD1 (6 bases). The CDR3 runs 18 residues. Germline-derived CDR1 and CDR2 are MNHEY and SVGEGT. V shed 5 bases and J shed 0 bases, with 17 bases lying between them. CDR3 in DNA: TGTGCCAGCAGTGCCCTACCCGGGACAAGCTCTGGGGCCAACGTCCTGACTTTC. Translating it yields CASSALPGTSSGANVLTF.

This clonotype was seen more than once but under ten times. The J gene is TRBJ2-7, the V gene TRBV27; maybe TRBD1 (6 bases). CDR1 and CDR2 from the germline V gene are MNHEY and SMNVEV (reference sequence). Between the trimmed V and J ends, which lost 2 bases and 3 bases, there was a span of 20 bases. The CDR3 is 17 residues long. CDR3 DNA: TGTGCCAGCAGTTTACTAGGCTCTACAGGGCCCCTCTACGAGCAGTACTTC. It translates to CASSLLGSTGPLYEQYF.

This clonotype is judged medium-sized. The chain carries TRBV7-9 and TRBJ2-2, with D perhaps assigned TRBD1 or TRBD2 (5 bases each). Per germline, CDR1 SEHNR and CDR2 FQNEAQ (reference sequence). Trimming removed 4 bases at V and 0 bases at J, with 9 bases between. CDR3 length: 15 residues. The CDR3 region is CASSYRDANTGELFF. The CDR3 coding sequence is TGTGCCAGCAGCTACCGGGACGCGAACACCGGGGAGCTGTTTTTT.

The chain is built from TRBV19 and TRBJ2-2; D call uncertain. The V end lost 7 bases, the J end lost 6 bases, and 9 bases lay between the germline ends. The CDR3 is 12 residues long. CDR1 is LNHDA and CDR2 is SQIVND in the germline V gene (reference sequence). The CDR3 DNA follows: TGTGCCAGTACCCCTTCTTCCGGGGAGCTGTTTTTT. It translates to CASTPSSGELFF.

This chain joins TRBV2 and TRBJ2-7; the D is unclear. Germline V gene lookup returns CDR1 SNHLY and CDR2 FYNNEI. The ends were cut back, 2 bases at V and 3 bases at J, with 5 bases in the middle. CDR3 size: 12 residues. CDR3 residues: CASSEWDYEQYF. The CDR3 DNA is TGTGCCAGCAGTGAATGGGACTACGAGCAGTACTTC.

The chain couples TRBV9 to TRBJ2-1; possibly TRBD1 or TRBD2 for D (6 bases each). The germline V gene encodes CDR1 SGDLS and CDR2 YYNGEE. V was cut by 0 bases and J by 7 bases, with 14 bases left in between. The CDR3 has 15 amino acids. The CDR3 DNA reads TGTGCCAGCAGCGTAGGAGGGGGGCCACCTAATGAGCAGTTCTTC. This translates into CASSVGGGPPNEQFF.

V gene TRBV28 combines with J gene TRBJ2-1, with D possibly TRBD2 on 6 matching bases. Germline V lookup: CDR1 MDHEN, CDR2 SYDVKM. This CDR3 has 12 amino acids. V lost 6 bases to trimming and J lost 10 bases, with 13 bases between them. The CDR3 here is CASREGPKEQFF. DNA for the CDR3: TGTGCCAGCAGGGAGGGACCCAAGGAGCAGTTCTTC.

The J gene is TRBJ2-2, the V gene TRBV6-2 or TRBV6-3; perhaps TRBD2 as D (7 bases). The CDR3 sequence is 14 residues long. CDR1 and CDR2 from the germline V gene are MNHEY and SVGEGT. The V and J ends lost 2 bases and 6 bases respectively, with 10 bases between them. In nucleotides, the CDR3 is TGTGCCAGCAGTTACGGGAGGGGGGCCGGGGAGCTGTTTTTT. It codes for CASSYGRGAGELFF.